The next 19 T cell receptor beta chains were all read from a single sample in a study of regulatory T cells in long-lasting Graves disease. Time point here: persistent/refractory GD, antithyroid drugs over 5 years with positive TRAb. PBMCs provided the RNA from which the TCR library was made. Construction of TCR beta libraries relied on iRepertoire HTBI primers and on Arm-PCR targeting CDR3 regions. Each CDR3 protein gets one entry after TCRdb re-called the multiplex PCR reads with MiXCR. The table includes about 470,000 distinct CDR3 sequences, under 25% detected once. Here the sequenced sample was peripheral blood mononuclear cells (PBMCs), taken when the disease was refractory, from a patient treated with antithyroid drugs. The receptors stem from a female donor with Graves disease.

The CDR3 nucleotides are TGTGCCAGCAGACACGGACAGTGGAGCTCCTACGAGCAGTACTTC. Translation gives CASRHGQWSSYEQYF. The J gene is TRBJ2-7, the V gene TRBV5-5; weak D call: TRBD1 (6 bases). V was trimmed by 5 bases and J by 0 bases, leaving 15 bases between them. Germline CDR1 reads SGHKS; CDR2 reads YYEKEE (reference sequence). This CDR3 spans 15 amino acids.

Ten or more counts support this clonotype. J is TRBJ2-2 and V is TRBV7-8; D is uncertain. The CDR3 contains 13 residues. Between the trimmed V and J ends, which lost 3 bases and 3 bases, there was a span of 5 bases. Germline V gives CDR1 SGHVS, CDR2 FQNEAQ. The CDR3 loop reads CASSFEHTGELFF. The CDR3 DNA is TGTGCCAGCAGCTTCGAACACACCGGGGAGCTGTTTTTT. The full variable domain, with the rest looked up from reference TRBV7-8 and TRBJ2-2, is GAGVSQSPRYKVAKRGQDVALRCDPISGHVSLFWYQQALGQGPEFLTYFQNEAQLDKSGLPSDRFFAERPEGSVSTLKIQRTQQEDSAVYLCASSFEHTGELFFGEGSRLTVL.

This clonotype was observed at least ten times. The CDR3 protein is CSVERGNTEAFF. CDR3 coding DNA: TGCAGCGTTGAAAGGGGGAACACTGAAGCTTTCTTT. This sequence joins TRBV29-1 and TRBJ1-1; D possibly corresponds to TRBD1 (5 bases). V lost 2 bases and J lost 1, with 5 bases in between. This CDR3 is 12 amino acids long. Germline CDR1 is SQVTM and CDR2 is ANQGSEA.

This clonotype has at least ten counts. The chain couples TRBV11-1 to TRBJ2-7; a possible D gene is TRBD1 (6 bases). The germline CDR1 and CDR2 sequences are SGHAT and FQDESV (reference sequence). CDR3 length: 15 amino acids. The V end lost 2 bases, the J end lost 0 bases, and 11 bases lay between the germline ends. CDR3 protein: CASSLRQGNSYEQYF. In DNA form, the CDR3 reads TGTGCCAGCAGCTTACGGCAGGGGAACTCCTACGAGCAGTACTTC.

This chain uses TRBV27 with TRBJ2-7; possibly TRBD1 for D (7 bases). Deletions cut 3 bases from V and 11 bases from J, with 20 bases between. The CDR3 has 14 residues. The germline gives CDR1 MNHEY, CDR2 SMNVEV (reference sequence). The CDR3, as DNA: TGTGCCAGCAGTTTCGGGGGCGAACAGGGGTTTAAGTACTTC. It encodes CASSFGGEQGFKYF.

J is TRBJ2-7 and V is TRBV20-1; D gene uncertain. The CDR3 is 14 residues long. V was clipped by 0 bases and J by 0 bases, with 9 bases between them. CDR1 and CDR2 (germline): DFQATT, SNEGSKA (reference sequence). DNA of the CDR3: TGCAGTGCTAGAGATGTTGGAAGCTCCTACGAGCAGTACTTC. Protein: CSARDVGSSYEQYF.

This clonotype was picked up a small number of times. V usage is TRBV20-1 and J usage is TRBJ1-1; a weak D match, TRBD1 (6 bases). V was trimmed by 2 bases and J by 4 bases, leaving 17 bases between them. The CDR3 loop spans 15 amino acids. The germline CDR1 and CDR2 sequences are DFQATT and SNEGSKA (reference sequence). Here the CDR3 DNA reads TGCAGTGCTAGATTCCCCACAGGGTCCCTCACTGAAGCTTTCTTT. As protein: CSARFPTGSLTEAFF.

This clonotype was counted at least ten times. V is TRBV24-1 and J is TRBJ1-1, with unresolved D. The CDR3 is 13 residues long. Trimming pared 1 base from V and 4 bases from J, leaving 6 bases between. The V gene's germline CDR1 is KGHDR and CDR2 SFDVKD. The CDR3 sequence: CATSDLKGTEAFF. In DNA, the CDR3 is TGTGCCACCAGTGATTTAAAGGGCACTGAAGCTTTCTTT.

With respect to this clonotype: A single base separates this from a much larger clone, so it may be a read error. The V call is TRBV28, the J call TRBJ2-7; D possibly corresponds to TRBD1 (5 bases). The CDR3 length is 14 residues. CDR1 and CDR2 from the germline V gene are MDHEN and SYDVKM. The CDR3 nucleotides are TGTGTCAGCAGTCCCGGCGCAGGGTCCAACGAGCAGTACTTC. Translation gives CVSSPGAGSNEQYF.

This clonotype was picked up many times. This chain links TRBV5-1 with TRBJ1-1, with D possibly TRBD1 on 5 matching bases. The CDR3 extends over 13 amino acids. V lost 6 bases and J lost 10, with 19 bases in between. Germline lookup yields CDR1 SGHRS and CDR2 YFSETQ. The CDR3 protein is CASNRGWGDGAFF. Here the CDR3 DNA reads TGCGCCAGCAACCGGGGGTGGGGTGACGGAGCTTTCTTT.

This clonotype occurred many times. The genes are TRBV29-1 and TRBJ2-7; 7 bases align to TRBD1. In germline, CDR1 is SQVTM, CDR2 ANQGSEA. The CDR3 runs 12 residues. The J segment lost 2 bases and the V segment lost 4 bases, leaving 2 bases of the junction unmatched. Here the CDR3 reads CSVATGAYEQYF. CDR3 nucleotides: TGCAGCGTTGCAACAGGGGCCTACGAGCAGTACTTC.

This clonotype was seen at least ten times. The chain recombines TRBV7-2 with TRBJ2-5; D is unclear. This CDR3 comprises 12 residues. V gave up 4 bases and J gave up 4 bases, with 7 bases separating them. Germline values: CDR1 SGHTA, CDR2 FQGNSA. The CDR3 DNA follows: TGTGCCAGCAGCTCGGACGGAGAGACCCAGTACTTC. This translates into CASSSDGETQYF.

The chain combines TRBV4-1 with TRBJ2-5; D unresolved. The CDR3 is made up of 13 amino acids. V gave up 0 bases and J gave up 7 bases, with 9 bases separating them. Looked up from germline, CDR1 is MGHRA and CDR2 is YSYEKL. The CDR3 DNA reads TGCGCCAGCAGCCAAGATACTTTCAGGACCCAGTACTTC. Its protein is CASSQDTFRTQYF.

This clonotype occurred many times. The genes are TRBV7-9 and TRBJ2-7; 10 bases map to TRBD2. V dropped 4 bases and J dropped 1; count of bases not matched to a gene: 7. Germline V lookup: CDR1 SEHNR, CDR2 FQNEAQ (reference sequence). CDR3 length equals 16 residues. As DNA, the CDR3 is TGTGCCAGCAGCTCCCGCCGGACTAGCGGTTCCTACGAGCAGTACTTC. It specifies CASSSRRTSGSYEQYF.

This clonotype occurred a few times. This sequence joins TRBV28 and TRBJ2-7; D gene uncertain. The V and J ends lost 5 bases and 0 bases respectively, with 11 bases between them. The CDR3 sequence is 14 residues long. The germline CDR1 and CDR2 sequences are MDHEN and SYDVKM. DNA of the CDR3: TGTGCCAGCAGTCTTCTTATCAGCTCCTACGAGCAGTACTTC. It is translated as CASSLLISSYEQYF.

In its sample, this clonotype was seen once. The chain's CDR3 is CASSEASVPWVNEQFF. DNA for the CDR3: TGTGCCAGCAGTGAAGCGTCGGTTCCATGGGTCAATGAGCAGTTCTTC. The chain couples TRBV2 to TRBJ2-1; D remains unclear. The germline V and J ends were trimmed by 0 bases and 6 bases, with 15 bases remaining between them. CDR1 is SNHLY and CDR2 is FYNNEI in the germline V gene. The CDR3 is 16 amino acids.

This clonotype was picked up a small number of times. CDR3 residues: CASSLPGQGSFYEQYF. In DNA form, the CDR3 reads TGTGCCAGCTCCCTACCGGGACAGGGCTCTTTCTACGAGCAGTACTTC. The gene calls are TRBV18 and TRBJ2-7; 9 bases agree with TRBD1. This CDR3 comprises 16 residues. The germline CDR1 and CDR2 sequences are KGHSH and LQKENI. V shed 6 bases, J shed 3 bases, and the junction held 12 bases outside the gene matches.

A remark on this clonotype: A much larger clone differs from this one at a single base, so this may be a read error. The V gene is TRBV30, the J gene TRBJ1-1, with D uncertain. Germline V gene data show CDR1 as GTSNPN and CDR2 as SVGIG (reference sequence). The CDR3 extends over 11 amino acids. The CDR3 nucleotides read TGTGCCTGGAGCGCGCACACTGCAGCTTTCTTT. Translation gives CAWSAHTAAFF. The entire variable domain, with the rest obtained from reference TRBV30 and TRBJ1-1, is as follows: SQTIHQWPATLVQPVGSPLSLECTVEGTSNPNLYWYRQAAGRGLQLLFYSVGIGQISSEVPQNLSASRPQDRQFILSSKKLLLSDSGFYLCAWSAHTAAFFGQGTRLTVV.

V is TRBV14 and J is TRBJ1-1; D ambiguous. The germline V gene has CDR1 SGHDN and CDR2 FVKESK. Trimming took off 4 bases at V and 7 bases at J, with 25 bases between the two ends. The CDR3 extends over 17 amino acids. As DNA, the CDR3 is TGTGCCAGCAGCCCGACTGACCCGCCCCTGTCAATGAATGAAGCTTTCTTT. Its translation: CASSPTDPPLSMNEAFF.